This TCR beta chain was recovered during a study of T cells after yellow fever vaccination. For the study at large: Fractions of low cell number were prepared using SMART-Seq v4 Ultra Low Input. Study conclusions and caveats: Overlap between CD4 and CD8 compartments was detected for a small share of clonotypes.

The CDR3 covers 14 residues. Germline-derived CDR1 and CDR2 are SGHTA and FQGNSA. The germline V and J ends were trimmed by 4 bases and 5 bases, with 14 bases remaining between them. The study made its TCR cDNA through 5'RACE template switching. That step introduced a universal primer site along with UMIs. TCRdb reanalysed the 5' RACE reads using MiXCR and keeps one entry per CDR3 protein. The table includes some 350,000 distinct CDR3 sequences, 7.5% to 9% detected once. This clonotype has a count of ten or more. Its antigen remains unidentified. This chain uses TRBV7-2 with TRBJ2-5; possibly TRBD1 or TRBD2 for D (5 bases each). This sequence originates from a young man who received the YFV17D yellow fever vaccine. The sequences come from PBMCs, collected on the day of the first yellow fever vaccination. The CDR3 is CASSSPRWGETQYF. The CDR3 DNA reads as TGTGCCAGCAGCTCACCGCGGTGGGGGGAGACCCAGTACTTC. Full variable domain (rest looked up from reference TRBV7-2 and TRBJ2-5): GAGVSQSPSNKVTEKGKDVELRCDPISGHTALYWYRQSLGQGLEFLIYFQGNSAPDKSGLPSDRFSAERTGGSVSTLTIQRTQQEDSAVYLCASSSPRWGETQYFGPGTRLLVL.